These 17 T cell receptor beta chains share one sample of origin, sequenced in a study of beta chain features in type 1 diabetes. General study findings and limits: Type 1 diabetes patients had TCRB CDR3s that were shorter (moderately but significantly so) in all four CD4+ subsets.

For these receptors, no antigen is known. The study reverse transcribed the entire isolated RNA, so it sequenced expressed TCRB transcripts. The table came from immunoSEQ multiplex PCR; TCRdb's copy has only in-frame clones and leaves some out. The table shows some 47,000 clones, with around 45% occurring only once. The sample consisted of stem cell memory CD4+ T cells from blood. The receptors come from a man younger than 45 with type 1 diabetes.

The V call is TRBV4-1, the J call TRBJ2-7; D might be TRBD2 (5 bases). V lost 0 bases to trimming and J lost 3 bases, with 18 bases between them. The CDR3 consists of 17 residues. The germline V gene has CDR1 MGHRA and CDR2 YSYEKL. The CDR3 nucleotides read TGCGCCAGCAGCCAAGAGTTGAGGGTCACTAGGCTCTACGAGCAGTACTTC. Amino acid sequence: CASSQELRVTRLYEQYF.

In its sample, this clone was seen a few times. The gene calls are TRBV4-3 and TRBJ2-7; D possibly corresponds to TRBD2 (5 bases). CDR1 and CDR2 (germline): LGHNA, YSLEER. Trimming stripped 4 bases from V and 6 bases from J, with 13 bases between. The CDR3 spans 13 residues. This CDR3 reads CASSLRSRGEQYF. In nucleotides, the CDR3 is TGCGCCAGCAGCCTGCGTTCTCGGGGCGAGCAGTACTTC.

The CDR3 DNA sequence: TGCGCCAGCAGCCCGTTTCCCCAGGGAGGCCACGAGCAGTACTTC. This codes for CASSPFPQGGHEQYF. The chain carries TRBV5-1 and TRBJ2-7, with D possibly being TRBD2 (6 bases). CDR3 size: 15 residues. The V and J ends lost 4 bases and 5 bases respectively, with 19 bases between them. Germline V lookup: CDR1 SGHRS, CDR2 YFSETQ. Full variable domain (remainder filled in from reference TRBV5-1 and TRBJ2-7): KAGVTQTPRYLIKTRGQQVTLSCSPISGHRSVSWYQQTPGQGLQFLFEYFSETQRNKGNFPGRFSGRQFSNSRSEMNVSTLELGDSALYLCASSPFPQGGHEQYFGPGTRLTVT.

The chain uses TRBV7-2 and TRBJ2-1, with 7 bases identical to TRBD2. In germline, CDR1 is SGHTA, CDR2 FQGNSA. The CDR3 runs 16 residues. The junction had 6 bases not matched to a gene; V was cut back by 4 bases and J by 0 bases. CDR3 protein: CASSYVAGSSYNEQFF. CDR3 nucleotide sequence: TGTGCCAGCAGCTACGTAGCGGGCAGCTCCTACAATGAGCAGTTCTTC.

This chain connects TRBV30 to TRBJ1-1, with TRBD1 as a possible D gene (6 bases). Trimming took off 2 bases at V and 9 bases at J, with 19 bases between the two ends. CDR3 length equals 14 residues. Germline loops: CDR1 GTSNPN, CDR2 SVGIG (reference sequence). The CDR3 bases are TGTGCCTGGAGTCGATACACAGGGTTTCTACAAGCTTTCTTT. Residues: CAWSRYTGFLQAFF.

The rearrangement uses TRBV6-1 and TRBJ2-7; 8 nucleotides line up with TRBD2. V was clipped by 4 bases and J by 4 bases; unmatched bases: 9. The CDR3 consists of 15 residues. Germline assignment: CDR1 MNHNS and CDR2 SASEGT. DNA for the CDR3: TGTGCCAGCAGTGTCGGGGCGGGAGGACAATACGAGCAGTACTTC. This sequence encodes CASSVGAGGQYEQYF.

This clone has more than one count but fewer than ten. This CDR3 reads CATRGAGTGELFF. The CDR3 DNA follows: TGTGCCACACGGGGGGCAGGCACCGGGGAGCTGTTTTTT. The chain has TRBV6-4 and TRBJ2-2; possibly TRBD2 for D (7 bases). CDR3 length: 13 residues. CDR1 is MRHNA and CDR2 is SNTAGT in the germline V gene. Trimming removed 10 bases from V and 4 bases from J, with 13 bases in between.

The J gene is TRBJ2-5, the V gene TRBV6-1; 11 bases map to TRBD2. The CDR3 loop spans 14 amino acids. The germline gives CDR1 MNHNS, CDR2 SASEGT. The junction had 8 bases not matched to a gene; V was cut back by 8 bases and J by 6 bases. The CDR3 DNA reads as TGTGCCAGCTCCCTAGCGGGAGGACTAAAGACCCAGTACTTC. Translation: CASSLAGGLKTQYF.

The chain joins TRBV5-1 to TRBJ2-7; TRBD2 matches at 9 bases. V lost 0 bases, J lost 4 bases, and 5 bases stayed unmatched. The CDR3 runs 15 residues. CDR1 and CDR2 from the germline V gene are SGHRS and YFSETQ. In DNA form, the CDR3 reads TGCGCCAGCAGCTTGGAGCCTAGCGGGACATACGAGCAGTACTTC. This sequence encodes CASSLEPSGTYEQYF.

Here the CDR3 reads CASSFRREGTDTQYF. The CDR3, as DNA: TGTGCCAGCAGCTTTAGGAGGGAAGGGACAGATACGCAGTATTTT. The chain recombines TRBV5-4 with TRBJ2-3, with D tentatively TRBD2 (6 bases). V shed 2 bases and J shed 3 bases, with 13 bases lying between them. This CDR3 is built from 15 residues. Germline values: CDR1 SGHNT, CDR2 YYREEE (reference sequence).

The chain employs TRBV29-1 and TRBJ2-3; D gene ambiguous. This CDR3 has 13 residues. CDR1 and CDR2 from the germline V gene are SQVTM and ANQGSEA. Trimming left V 4 bases short and J 2 bases short, with 10 bases between. The CDR3 spells CSVARAFTDTQYF. The CDR3 DNA follows: TGCAGCGTTGCGCGAGCTTTCACAGATACGCAGTATTTT.

This clone showed up just a few times. The chain combines TRBV2 with TRBJ1-1; 8 bases are a match to TRBD1. The V segment lost 10 bases and the J segment 6 bases; nucleotides outside the gene matches: 13. Per germline, CDR1 SNHLY and CDR2 FYNNEI. The CDR3 consists of 14 residues. The CDR3 loop reads CAIGPTGVQAEAFF. CDR3 nucleotides: TGTGCCATCGGACCGACAGGGGTGCAGGCTGAAGCTTTCTTT.

V and J are TRBV6-6 and TRBJ2-7; D may be TRBD1 (5 bases). The V end was cut by 7 bases, the J end by 6 bases, with 19 bases between. Per the germline V gene, CDR1 is MNHNY and CDR2 is SVGAGI (reference sequence). CDR3 length equals 14 residues. In DNA, the CDR3 is TGTGCCAGCACCCCTGGGGCTCCGGTCCGCGAGCAGTACTTC. This codes for CASTPGAPVREQYF.

This chain uses TRBV5-4 with TRBJ2-2, with no clear D. The CDR3 contains 13 residues. Germline lookup yields CDR1 SGHNT and CDR2 YYREEE (reference sequence). The ends were cut back, 4 bases at V and 4 bases at J, with 8 bases in the middle. The CDR3 nucleotides are TGTGCCAGCAGCCGCGCGAGCACCGGGGAGCTGTTTTTT. Translation gives CASSRASTGELFF.

V usage is TRBV28 and J usage is TRBJ2-1, with TRBD2 matching over 11 bases. This CDR3 comprises 16 residues. J was trimmed by 4 bases and V by 6 bases; bases with no gene match: 8. Germline assignment: CDR1 MDHEN and CDR2 SYDVKM. As DNA, the CDR3 is TGTGCCAGCAGCCCAACGGGGACTAGCGGATACAATGAGCAGTTCTTC. Protein: CASSPTGTSGYNEQFF.

The CDR3 nucleotides are TGTGCCAGTAGGCGGGACTCCTACAATGAGCAGTTCTTC. Translating gives CASRRDSYNEQFF. The chain joins TRBV19 to TRBJ2-1; TRBD2 is a possible D gene (6 bases). The V end was cut by 6 bases, the J end by 0 bases, with 6 bases between. The CDR3 totals 13 residues. Germline V gene lookup returns CDR1 LNHDA and CDR2 SQIVND (reference sequence). Supplemented by reference TRBV19 and TRBJ2-1, the full variable domain reads DGGITQSPKYLFRKEGQNVTLSCEQNLNHDAMYWYRQDPGQGLRLIYYSQIVNDFQKGDIAEGYSVSREKKESFPLTVTSAQKNPTAFYLCASRRDSYNEQFFGPGTRLTVL.

In its sample, this clone was seen a few times. The chain employs TRBV28 and TRBJ2-1, with D possibly being TRBD2 (6 bases). Trimming cost V 7 bases and J 3 bases, with 13 bases left between them. The CDR3 is 14 residues long. Germline V gene data show CDR1 as MDHEN and CDR2 as SYDVKM. DNA of the CDR3: TGTGCCAGCATCCTGGGAGGCCTCTACAATGAGCAGTTCTTC. It is translated as CASILGGLYNEQFF.